The 8 T cell receptor beta chains presented below share a single source sample, sequenced in a study of shared clonotypes between healthy human individuals. Only in-frame clones appear in the TCRdb table, and some are missing; sequencing was by immunoSEQ multiplex PCR. Of about 1.1 million clones detected, around 77% appear once; the ten largest clones hold 0.85% to 1%. Sequenced material: memory CD4+ T cells from PBMCs. Subset specified: CD45RA-negative fraction. All receptors derive from a man between 18 and 29 years old in good health. Some clones in this sample may be carry-over from other donors' samples.

The chain couples TRBV5-1 to TRBJ1-2, with 12 nucleotides matching TRBD1. Germline V gene data show CDR1 as SGHRS and CDR2 as YFSETQ. J gave up 8 bases and V 4 bases, and 6 bases lay outside the gene matches. This CDR3 region has 14 residues. The CDR3 nucleotides read TGCGCCAGCAGCACGGGACAGGGGGCGCAGGGCTACACCTTC. Amino acid sequence: CASSTGQGAQGYTF.

The rearrangement links TRBV7-8 to TRBJ2-7; 8 positions agree with TRBD2. Germline V gene lookup returns CDR1 SGHVS and CDR2 FQNEAQ. This CDR3 is 14 amino acids long. The junction had 6 bases not matched to a gene; V was cut back by 2 bases and J by 6 bases. The DNA of the CDR3 is TGTGCCAGCAGCTTATCGGGGGGGCGAAGCGAGCAGTACTTC. This gives the protein CASSLSGGRSEQYF. Full variable domain (rest looked up from reference TRBV7-8 and TRBJ2-7): GAGVSQSPRYKVAKRGQDVALRCDPISGHVSLFWYQQALGQGPEFLTYFQNEAQLDKSGLPSDRFFAERPEGSVSTLKIQRTQQEDSAVYLCASSLSGGRSEQYFGPGTRLTVT.

This clone was detected many times. The rearrangement uses TRBV7-9 and TRBJ2-3; the match to TRBD1 covers 8 bases. The CDR3 is 13 residues long. Germline CDR1 and CDR2: SEHNR and FQNEAQ (reference sequence). V was clipped by 4 bases and J by 11 bases; unmatched bases: 8. The CDR3 sequence is CASSYDGTGKQYF. In DNA form, the CDR3 reads TGTGCCAGCAGCTACGACGGGACAGGCAAGCAGTATTTT. The whole variable domain, remainder taken from reference TRBV7-9 and TRBJ2-3, is DTGVSQNPRHKITKRGQNVTFRCDPISEHNRLYWYRQTLGQGPEFLTYFQNEAQLEKSRLLSDRFSAERPKGSFSTLEIQRTEQGDSAMYLCASSYDGTGKQYFGPGTRLTVL.

This clone appeared a few times. The chain has TRBV18 and TRBJ2-3; unclear D gene. Deletions cut 3 bases from V and 0 bases from J, with 4 bases between. Germline V gene lookup returns CDR1 KGHSH and CDR2 LQKENI. There are 13 residues in the CDR3. CDR3 nucleotide sequence: TGTGCCAGCTCACCCACTAGCACAGATACGCAGTATTTT. This sequence encodes CASSPTSTDTQYF.

The V call is TRBV18, the J call TRBJ2-7; 15 bases are shared with TRBD2. The CDR3 covers 16 residues. V was pared by 3 bases and J by 3 bases, with 3 bases of the junction left unmatched. The germline V gene has CDR1 KGHSH and CDR2 LQKENI. CDR3: CASSPGLAGGGYEQYF. The CDR3, as DNA: TGTGCCAGCTCACCGGGACTAGCGGGAGGCGGCTACGAGCAGTACTTC.

This clone has at least ten counts. Other DNA sequences in the sample encode the same CDR3. V is TRBV4-1 and J is TRBJ2-7; 8 positions agree with TRBD1. The CDR3 totals 13 residues. CDR1 is MGHRA and CDR2 is YSYEKL in the germline V gene. V lost 3 bases to trimming and J lost 7 bases; unmatched junction nucleotides: 5. CDR3 region: CASSQDRAGEQYF. The CDR3 DNA sequence: TGCGCCAGCAGCCAGGACAGGGCGGGAGAGCAGTACTTC.

In its sample, this clone was seen a few times. This could be a read error, since a much larger clone is one nucleotide away. The rearrangement joins TRBV5-6 to TRBJ1-2; weak D call: TRBD1 (6 bases). The CDR3 extends over 13 amino acids. Germline loops: CDR1 SGHDT, CDR2 YYEEEE. The V gene lost 0 bases and the J gene lost 3 bases, with 6 bases spanning the gap. This CDR3 is CASSLAGDYGYTF. DNA of the CDR3: TGTGCCAGCAGCTTGGCAGGGGACTATGGCTACACCTTC.

The genes are TRBV7-6 and TRBJ2-7, with 7 bases aligning to TRBD1. CDR3 length: 14 residues. Losses at the gene ends were 2 bases for V and 4 bases for J; bases not matched to a gene: 5. Germline lookup yields CDR1 SGHVS and CDR2 FNYEAQ. The CDR3 sequence is CASSLNNRGYEQYF. The CDR3 DNA is TGTGCCAGCAGCTTAAATAACAGGGGTTACGAGCAGTACTTC.